The rows below give T cell receptor beta chains drawn from one sample of a study of blood T cell repertoires in COVID-19. Method: immunoSEQ multiplex PCR; TCRdb's copy keeps in-frame clones and lacks some. The sample lists approximately 440,000 clones; around 91% were seen once. Sequencing was performed on PBMCs or T cells enriched from blood (not recorded which). Every receptor here comes from a man younger than 35 who had recovered from COVID-19. Both conserved end residues are part of each CDR3. The D gene is left open where the match is weak. A row's size may be missing; if present it is once, few, many or a size class.

d_call: .
j_call: TRBJ1-2
clone_size: .
v_call: TRBV4-1
cdr3_length: 16
cdr3_aa: CASSPRSRQGNYGYTF
cdr3_nt: TGCGCCAGCAGCCCAAGATCGCGGCAGGGCAACTATGGCTACACCTTC

d_call: .
j_call: TRBJ1-2
clone_size: .
v_call: TRBV6-1
cdr3_length: 15
cdr3_aa: CASSEALGLVYGYTF
cdr3_nt: TGTGCCAGCAGTGAAGCGCTGGGACTTGTCTATGGCTACACCTTC

d_call: .
j_call: TRBJ1-4
clone_size: .
v_call: TRBV2
cdr3_length: 15
cdr3_aa: CASSERAGTNEKLFF
cdr3_nt: TGTGCCAGCAGTGAACGGGCAGGGACTAATGAAAAACTGTTTTTT

d_call: TRBD1
j_call: TRBJ1-2
clone_size: .
v_call: TRBV12-5
cdr3_length: 15
cdr3_aa: CASGLVVGGYYGYTF
cdr3_nt: TGTGCTAGTGGTTTGGTGGTAGGGGGCTACTATGGCTACACCTTC

d_call: TRBD1
j_call: TRBJ1-1
clone_size: .
v_call: TRBV23-1
cdr3_length: 13
cdr3_aa: CASKATGATEAFF
cdr3_nt: TGCGCCAGCAAAGCGACAGGGGCCACTGAAGCTTTCTTT

d_call: .
j_call: TRBJ1-2
clone_size: .
v_call: TRBV27
cdr3_length: 13
cdr3_aa: CASSPGGSYGYTF
cdr3_nt: TGTGCCAGTTCGCCGGGGGGGTCCTATGGCTACACCTTC

d_call: .
j_call: TRBJ2-7
clone_size: .
v_call: TRBV18
cdr3_length: 14
cdr3_aa: CASSPPRASYEQYF
cdr3_nt: TGTGCCAGCTCACCACCGAGAGCATCCTACGAGCAGTACTTC

d_call: .
j_call: TRBJ1-5
clone_size: .
v_call: TRBV5-5
cdr3_length: 14
cdr3_aa: CASNRGAGNQPQHF
cdr3_nt: TGTGCCAGCAATAGGGGCGCGGGCAATCAGCCCCAGCATTTT

d_call: TRBD1
j_call: TRBJ1-5
clone_size: .
v_call: TRBV10-1
cdr3_length: 14
cdr3_aa: CAIWDRDSYQPQHF
cdr3_nt: TGCGCCATCTGGGACAGGGACTCGTATCAGCCCCAGCATTTT

d_call: .
j_call: TRBJ2-5
clone_size: .
v_call: TRBV7-9
cdr3_length: 14
cdr3_aa: CASSLDPTGETQYF
cdr3_nt: TGTGCCAGCAGCTTAGACCCTACGGGAGAGACCCAGTACTTC

d_call: .
j_call: TRBJ2-1
clone_size: .
v_call: TRBV3-1/TRBV3-2
cdr3_length: 16
cdr3_aa: CASSQDLASLSNEQFF
cdr3_nt: TGTGCCAGCAGCCAAGATCTAGCCTCCTTGTCGAATGAGCAGTTCTTC

d_call: .
j_call: TRBJ2-1
clone_size: .
v_call: TRBV6-4
cdr3_length: 13
cdr3_aa: CASSQAPNNEQFF
cdr3_nt: TGTGCCAGCAGCCAGGCCCCAAATAATGAGCAGTTCTTC

d_call: .
j_call: TRBJ1-2
clone_size: .
v_call: TRBV6-5
cdr3_length: 14
cdr3_aa: CASIRAGRSVGYTF
cdr3_nt: TGTGCCAGCATTAGGGCAGGGCGCTCTGTTGGCTACACCTTC

d_call: .
j_call: TRBJ1-2
clone_size: .
v_call: TRBV10-3
cdr3_length: 13
cdr3_aa: CAISRTEDYGYTF
cdr3_nt: TGTGCCATCAGCAGGACAGAGGACTATGGCTACACCTTC

d_call: TRBD2
j_call: TRBJ2-7
clone_size: .
v_call: TRBV4-1
cdr3_length: 15
cdr3_aa: CASSLTSGGTYEQYF
cdr3_nt: TGCGCCAGCAGCCTGACTAGCGGGGGGACCTACGAGCAGTACTTC

d_call: .
j_call: TRBJ1-2
clone_size: few
v_call: TRBV27
cdr3_length: 15
cdr3_aa: CASSLSRSAGNGYTF
cdr3_nt: TGTGCCAGCAGTTTATCGCGATCGGCAGGCAATGGCTACACCTTC

d_call: .
j_call: TRBJ2-2
clone_size: once
v_call: TRBV11-1
cdr3_length: 12
cdr3_aa: CASSVYTGELFF
cdr3_nt: TGTGCCAGCAGCGTATACACCGGGGAGCTGTTTTTT